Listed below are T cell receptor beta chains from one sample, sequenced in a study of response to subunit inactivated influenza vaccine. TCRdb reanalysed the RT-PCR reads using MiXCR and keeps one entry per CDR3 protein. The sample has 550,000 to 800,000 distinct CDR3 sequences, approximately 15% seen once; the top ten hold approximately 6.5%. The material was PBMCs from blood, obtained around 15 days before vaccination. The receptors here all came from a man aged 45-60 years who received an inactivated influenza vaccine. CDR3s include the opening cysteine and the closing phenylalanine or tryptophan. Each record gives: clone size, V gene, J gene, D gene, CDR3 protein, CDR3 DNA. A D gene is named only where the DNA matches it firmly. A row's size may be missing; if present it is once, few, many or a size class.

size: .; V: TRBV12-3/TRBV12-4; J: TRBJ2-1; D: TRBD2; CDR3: CASSLRLAGSYNEQFF; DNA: TGTGCCAGCAGTTTAAGGCTAGCGGGATCCTACAATGAGCAGTTCTTC
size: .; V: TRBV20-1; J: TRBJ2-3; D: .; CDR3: CSARDLRVGHQDTQYF; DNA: TGCAGTGCTAGAGACCTAAGGGTCGGGCATCAGGATACGCAGTATTTT
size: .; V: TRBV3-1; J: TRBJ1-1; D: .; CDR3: CASTETVSTEAFF; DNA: TGTGCCAGCACCGAGACGGTGAGCACTGAAGCTTTCTTT
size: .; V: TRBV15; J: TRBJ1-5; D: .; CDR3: CATSRFITGNQPQHF; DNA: TGTGCCACCAGCAGATTTATTACGGGCAATCAGCCCCAGCATTTT
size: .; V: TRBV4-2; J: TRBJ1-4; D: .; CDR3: CASSQDTRGDEKLFF; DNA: TGTGCCAGCAGCCAAGACACGAGGGGGGATGAAAAACTGTTTTTT
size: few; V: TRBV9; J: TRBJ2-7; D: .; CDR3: CASSSKEGSYDEQYF; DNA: TGTGCCAGCAGCTCAAAGGAGGGGAGTTACGACGAGCAGTACTTC
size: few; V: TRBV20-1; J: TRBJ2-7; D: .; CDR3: CSARTGRVDYEQYF; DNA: TGCAGTGCCCGTACAGGGAGAGTGGATTACGAGCAGTACTTC
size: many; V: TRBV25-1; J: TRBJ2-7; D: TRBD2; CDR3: CASSLTLSGMAHEQYF; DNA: TGTGCCAGCAGTCTTACCCTTAGCGGGATGGCCCACGAGCAGTACTTC
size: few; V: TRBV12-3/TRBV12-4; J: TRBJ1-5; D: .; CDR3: CASSLDAGYQPQHF; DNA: TGTGCCAGCAGCCTCGATGCCGGGTATCAGCCCCAGCATTTT
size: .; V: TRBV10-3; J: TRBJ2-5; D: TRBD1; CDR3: CATAGTGVETQYF; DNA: TGTGCCACCGCAGGGACAGGGGTAGAGACCCAGTACTTC
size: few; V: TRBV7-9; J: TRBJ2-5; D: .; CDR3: CASSLKRGPHQETQYF; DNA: TGTGCCAGCAGCCTTAAACGGGGGCCTCACCAAGAGACCCAGTACTTC
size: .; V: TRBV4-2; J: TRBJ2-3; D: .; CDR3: CASSNSDADTQYF; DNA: TGTGCCAGCAGCAATTCGGACGCGGATACGCAGTATTTT
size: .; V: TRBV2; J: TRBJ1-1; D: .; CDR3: CASSGVTQDTEAFF; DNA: TGTGCCAGCAGTGGAGTGACACAGGACACTGAAGCTTTCTTT